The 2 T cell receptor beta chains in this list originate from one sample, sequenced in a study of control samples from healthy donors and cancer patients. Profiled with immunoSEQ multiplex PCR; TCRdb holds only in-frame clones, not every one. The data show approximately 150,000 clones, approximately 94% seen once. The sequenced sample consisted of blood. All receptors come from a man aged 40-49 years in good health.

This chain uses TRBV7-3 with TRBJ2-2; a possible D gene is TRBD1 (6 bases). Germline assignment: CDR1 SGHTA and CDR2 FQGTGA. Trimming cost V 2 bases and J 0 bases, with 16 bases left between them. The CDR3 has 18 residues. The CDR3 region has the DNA TGTGCCAGCAGCTTATCCCCAATTACAGGGTCGAACACCGGGGAGCTGTTTTTT. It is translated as CASSLSPITGSNTGELFF.

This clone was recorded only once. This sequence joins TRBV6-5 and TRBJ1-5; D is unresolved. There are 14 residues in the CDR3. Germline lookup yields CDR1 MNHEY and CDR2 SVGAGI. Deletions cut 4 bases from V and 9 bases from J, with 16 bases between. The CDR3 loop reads CASSSGRIPGPQHF. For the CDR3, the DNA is TGTGCCAGCAGTTCCGGACGTATACCTGGGCCCCAGCATTTT.